This TCR beta chain was identified in a study of OX40 agonist ivuxolimab in advanced cancers. On the study more broadly: As their treatment, patients were administered ivuxolimab, an agonistic anti-OX40 (CD134) antibody. Among those enrolled, mean age was around 60 years (range about 23 to 80) and 82.7% were male. Study outcomes and limitations: Circulating CD4+ and CD8+ T cells showed clonal expansion by week 6 at 0.1 to 3.0 mg/kg.

Blood samples were obtained at baseline, cycle 4 day 1, and cycle 7 day 1. As for this clone: The antigen remains undetermined.

Trimming took off 7 bases at V and 2 bases at J, with 7 bases between the two ends. This CDR3 is 12 amino acids long. CDR1 is LNHDA, CDR2 SQIVND, per germline (reference sequence). Assay: immunoSEQ multiplex PCR; the TCRdb copy retains only in-frame clones and omits some. The sample includes some 67,000 clones, roughly 90% of them seen just once. Sequencing used CD4+ or CD8+ T cells sorted from blood, obtained in a trial of the OX40 agonist ivuxolimab. The chain links TRBV19 to TRBJ2-3; unclear D gene. This sequence originates from an adult with an advanced solid tumor such as melanoma, head and neck, liver or kidney cancer. Written as DNA, the CDR3 is TGTGCCAGTACAGGTTACACAGATACGCAGTATTTT. Protein product: CASTGYTDTQYF.